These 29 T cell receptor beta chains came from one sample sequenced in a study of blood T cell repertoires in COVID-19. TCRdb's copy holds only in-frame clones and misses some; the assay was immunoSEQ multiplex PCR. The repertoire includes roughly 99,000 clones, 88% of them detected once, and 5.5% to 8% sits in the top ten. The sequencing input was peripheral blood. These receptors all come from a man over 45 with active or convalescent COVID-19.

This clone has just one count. For the CDR3, the DNA is TGTGCCAGCTCGGCGACCCAGGGGATAGGGGAGACCCAGTACTTC. Its translation is CASSATQGIGETQYF. The V and J genes are TRBV18 and TRBJ2-5; a weak D match, TRBD1 (6 bases). Germline-derived CDR1 and CDR2 are KGHSH and LQKENI. The CDR3 runs to 15 residues. Trimming took 6 bases from V and 5 from J, leaving 19 bases between them.

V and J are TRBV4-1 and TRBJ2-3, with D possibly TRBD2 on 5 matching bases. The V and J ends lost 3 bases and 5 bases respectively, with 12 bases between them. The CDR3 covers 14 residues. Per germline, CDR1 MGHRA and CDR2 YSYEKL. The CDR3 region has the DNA TGCGCCAGCAGCCAGGAAACGGGAAGAGATACGCAGTATTTT. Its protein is CASSQETGRDTQYF.

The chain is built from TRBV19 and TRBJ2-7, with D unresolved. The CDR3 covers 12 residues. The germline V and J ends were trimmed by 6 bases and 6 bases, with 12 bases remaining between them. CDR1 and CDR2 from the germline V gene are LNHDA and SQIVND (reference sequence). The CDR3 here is CASSHTPSEQYF. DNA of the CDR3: TGTGCCAGTAGCCACACTCCTAGCGAGCAGTACTTC.

CDR3 amino acids: CASSDGQAFYNEQFF. As DNA, the CDR3 is TGTGCCAGTAGTGACGGACAGGCCTTCTACAATGAGCAGTTCTTC. The chain joins TRBV19 to TRBJ2-1, with 7 bases lining up with TRBD1. CDR3 length: 15 amino acids. V lost 5 bases to trimming and J lost 3 bases; unmatched junction nucleotides: 7. Germline V CDR1 and CDR2: LNHDA, SQIVND (reference sequence). Full variable domain (remainder filled in from reference TRBV19 and TRBJ2-1): DGGITQSPKYLFRKEGQNVTLSCEQNLNHDAMYWYRQDPGQGLRLIYYSQIVNDFQKGDIAEGYSVSREKKESFPLTVTSAQKNPTAFYLCASSDGQAFYNEQFFGPGTRLTVL.

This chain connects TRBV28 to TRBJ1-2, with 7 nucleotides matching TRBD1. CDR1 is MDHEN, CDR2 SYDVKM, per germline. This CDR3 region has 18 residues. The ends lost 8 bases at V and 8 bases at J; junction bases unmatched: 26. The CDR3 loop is CASHDLEPTGQMSPGYTF. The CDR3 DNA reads TGTGCCAGCCACGATCTGGAACCAACGGGACAGATGAGTCCGGGCTACACCTTC.

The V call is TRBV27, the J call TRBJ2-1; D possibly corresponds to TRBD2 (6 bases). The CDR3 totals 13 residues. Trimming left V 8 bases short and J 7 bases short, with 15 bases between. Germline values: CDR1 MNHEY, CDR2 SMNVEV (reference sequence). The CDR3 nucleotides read TGTGCCAGCTCGCGGGGCTCGTGGAATGAGCAGTTCTTC. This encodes CASSRGSWNEQFF.

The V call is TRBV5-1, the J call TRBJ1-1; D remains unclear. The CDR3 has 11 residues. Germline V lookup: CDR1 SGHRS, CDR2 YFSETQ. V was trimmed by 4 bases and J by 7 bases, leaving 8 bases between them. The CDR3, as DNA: TGCGCCAGCAGCCAACACAATGAAGCTTTCTTT. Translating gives CASSQHNEAFF.

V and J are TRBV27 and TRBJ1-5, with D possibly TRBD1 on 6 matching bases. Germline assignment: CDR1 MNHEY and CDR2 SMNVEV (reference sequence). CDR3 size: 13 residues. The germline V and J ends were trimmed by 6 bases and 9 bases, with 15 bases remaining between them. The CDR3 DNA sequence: TGTGCCAGCAGGCCCTTGGGGGCCGCGCCCCAGCATTTT. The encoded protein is CASRPLGAAPQHF.

The CDR3 sequence is CARPGLGGPDTQYF. CDR3 DNA: TGTGCCAGGCCGGGACTAGGAGGCCCAGATACGCAGTATTTT. The chain has TRBV7-2 and TRBJ2-3; 8 bases map to TRBD2. The CDR3 length is 14 residues. J was trimmed by 4 bases and V by 9 bases; bases with no gene match: 9. Per the germline V gene, CDR1 is SGHTA and CDR2 is FQGNSA.

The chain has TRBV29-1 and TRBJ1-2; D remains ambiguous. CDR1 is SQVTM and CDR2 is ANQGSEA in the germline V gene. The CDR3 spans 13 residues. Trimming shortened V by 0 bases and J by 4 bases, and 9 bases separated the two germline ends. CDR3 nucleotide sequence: TGCAGCGTTGAAGATCCAGGCAGCTATGGCTACACCTTC. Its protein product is CSVEDPGSYGYTF.

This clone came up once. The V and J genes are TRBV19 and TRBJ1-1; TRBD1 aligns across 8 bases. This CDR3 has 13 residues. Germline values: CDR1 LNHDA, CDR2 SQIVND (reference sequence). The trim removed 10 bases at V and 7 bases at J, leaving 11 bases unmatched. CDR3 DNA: TGTGCCACCTGGTCCAGGGGGCTGGATGAAGCTTTCTTT. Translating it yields CATWSRGLDEAFF.

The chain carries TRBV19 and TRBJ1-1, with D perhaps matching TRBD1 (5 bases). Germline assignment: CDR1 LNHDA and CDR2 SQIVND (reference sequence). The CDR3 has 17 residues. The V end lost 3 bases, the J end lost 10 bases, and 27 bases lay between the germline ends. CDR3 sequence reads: CASSMNRGPSVSGGAFF. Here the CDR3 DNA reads TGTGCCAGTAGTATGAATAGAGGGCCCTCGGTAAGCGGGGGAGCTTTCTTT.

The CDR3 DNA is TGTGCCAGCAGCCAGGCGGAGGCCGAGCAGTACTTC. It codes for CASSQAEAEQYF. The genes are TRBV3-1 (or the pseudogene TRBV3-2) and TRBJ2-7; TRBD2 is a possible D gene (5 bases). Germline CDR1 and CDR2: LGHDT and YNNKEL (reference sequence). The length of the CDR3 is 12 residues. V was shortened by 3 bases and J by 6 bases, with 9 bases between the two germline ends.

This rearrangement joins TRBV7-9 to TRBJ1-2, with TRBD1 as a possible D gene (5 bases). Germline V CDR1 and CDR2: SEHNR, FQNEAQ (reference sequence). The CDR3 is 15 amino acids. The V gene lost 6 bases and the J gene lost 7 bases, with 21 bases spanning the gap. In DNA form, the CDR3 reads TGTGCCAGCAGAGAACCGGGACGGGAGACGGGTGGCTACACCTTC. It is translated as CASREPGRETGGYTF.

The DNA of the CDR3 is TGTGCCAGCAGCGTAGGGGTAATATCGGGAGGGGTCACTGAAGCTTTCTTT. It yields the protein CASSVGVISGGVTEAFF. This rearrangement joins TRBV9 to TRBJ1-1; a possible D gene is TRBD1 (5 bases). There are 17 residues in the CDR3. V dropped 0 bases and J dropped 4 bases, with 19 bases sitting between them. CDR1 SGDLS and CDR2 YYNGEE come from the germline V gene.

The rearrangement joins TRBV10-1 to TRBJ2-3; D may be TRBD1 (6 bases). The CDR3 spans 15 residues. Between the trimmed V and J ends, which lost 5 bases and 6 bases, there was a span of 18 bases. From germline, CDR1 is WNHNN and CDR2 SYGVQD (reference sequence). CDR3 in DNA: TGCGCCAGCAGTCCAGGGGACCCGATGGTGGATACGCAGTATTTT. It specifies CASSPGDPMVDTQYF.

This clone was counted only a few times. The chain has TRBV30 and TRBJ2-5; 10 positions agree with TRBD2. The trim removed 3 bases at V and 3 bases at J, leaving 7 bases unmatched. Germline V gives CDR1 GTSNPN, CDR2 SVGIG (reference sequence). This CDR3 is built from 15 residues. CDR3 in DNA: TGTGCCTGGAGCCGCGGACTAGCGGAAAAAGAGACCCAGTACTTC. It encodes CAWSRGLAEKETQYF.

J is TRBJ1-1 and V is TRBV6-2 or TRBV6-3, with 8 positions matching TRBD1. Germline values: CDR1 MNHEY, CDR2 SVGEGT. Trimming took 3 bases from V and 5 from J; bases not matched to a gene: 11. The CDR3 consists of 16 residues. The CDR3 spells CASSYGRTGSSTEAFF. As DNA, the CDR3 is TGTGCCAGCAGTTATGGCCGGACAGGGAGTAGTACTGAAGCTTTCTTT.

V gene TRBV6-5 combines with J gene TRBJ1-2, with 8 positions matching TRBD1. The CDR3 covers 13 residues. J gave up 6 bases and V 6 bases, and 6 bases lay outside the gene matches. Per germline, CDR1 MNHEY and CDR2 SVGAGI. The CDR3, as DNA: TGTGCCAGCAGCCCAGCGGACAGGGATGGCTACACCTTC. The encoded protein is CASSPADRDGYTF.

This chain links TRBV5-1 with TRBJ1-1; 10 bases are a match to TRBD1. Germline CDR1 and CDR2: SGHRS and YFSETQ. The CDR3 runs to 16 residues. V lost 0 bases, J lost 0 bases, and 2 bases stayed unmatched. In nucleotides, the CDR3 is TGCGCCAGCAGCTTGGGACAGGGGGCTTTGAACACTGAAGCTTTCTTT. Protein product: CASSLGQGALNTEAFF.

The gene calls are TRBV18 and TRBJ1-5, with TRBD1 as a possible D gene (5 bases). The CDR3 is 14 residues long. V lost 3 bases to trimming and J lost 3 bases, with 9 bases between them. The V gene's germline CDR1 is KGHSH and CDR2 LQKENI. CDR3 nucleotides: TGTGCCAGCTCACCCCCGACAGTCAATCAGCCCCAGCATTTT. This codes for CASSPPTVNQPQHF.

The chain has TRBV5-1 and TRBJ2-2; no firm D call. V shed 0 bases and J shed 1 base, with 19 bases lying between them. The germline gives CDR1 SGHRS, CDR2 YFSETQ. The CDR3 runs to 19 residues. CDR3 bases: TGCGCCAGCAGCTTGGCGTTTTCTCTTCCTAGAGAGAACACCGGGGAGCTGTTTTTT. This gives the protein CASSLAFSLPRENTGELFF.

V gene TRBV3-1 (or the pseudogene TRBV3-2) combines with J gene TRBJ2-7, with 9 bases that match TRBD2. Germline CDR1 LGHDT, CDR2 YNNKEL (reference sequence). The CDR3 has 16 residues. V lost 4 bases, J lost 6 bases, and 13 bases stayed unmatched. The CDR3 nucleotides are TGTGCCAGCAGCCCCTCTTGGCGGGAGGGCCTGGGCGAGCAGTACTTC. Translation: CASSPSWREGLGEQYF.

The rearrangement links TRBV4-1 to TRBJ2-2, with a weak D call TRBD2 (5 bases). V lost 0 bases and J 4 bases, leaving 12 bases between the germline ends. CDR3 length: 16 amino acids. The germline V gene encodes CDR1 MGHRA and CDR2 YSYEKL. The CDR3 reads CASSQERGLATGELFF. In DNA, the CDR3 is TGCGCCAGCAGCCAAGAACGGGGTTTAGCCACCGGGGAGCTGTTTTTT.

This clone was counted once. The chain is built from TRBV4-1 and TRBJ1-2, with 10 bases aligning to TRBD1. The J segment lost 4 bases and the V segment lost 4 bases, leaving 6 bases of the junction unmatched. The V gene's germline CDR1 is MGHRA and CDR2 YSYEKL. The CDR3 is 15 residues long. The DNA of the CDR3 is TGCGCCAGCAGCCGCGACAGGGGGCGATCCTATGGCTACACCTTC. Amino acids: CASSRDRGRSYGYTF.

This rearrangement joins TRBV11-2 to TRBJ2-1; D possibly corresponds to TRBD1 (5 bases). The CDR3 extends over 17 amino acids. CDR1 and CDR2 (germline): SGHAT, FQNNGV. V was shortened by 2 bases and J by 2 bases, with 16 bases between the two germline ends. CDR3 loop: CASSLLEAGRPYNEQFF. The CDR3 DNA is TGTGCCAGCAGCTTATTAGAGGCAGGGCGGCCCTACAATGAGCAGTTCTTC.

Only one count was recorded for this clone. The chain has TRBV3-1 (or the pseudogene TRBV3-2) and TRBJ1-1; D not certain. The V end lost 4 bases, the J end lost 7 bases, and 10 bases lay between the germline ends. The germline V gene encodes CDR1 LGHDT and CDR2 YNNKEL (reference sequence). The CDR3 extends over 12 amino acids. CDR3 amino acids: CASSLSTNEAFF. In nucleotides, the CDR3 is TGTGCCAGCAGCCTATCGACAAATGAAGCTTTCTTT.

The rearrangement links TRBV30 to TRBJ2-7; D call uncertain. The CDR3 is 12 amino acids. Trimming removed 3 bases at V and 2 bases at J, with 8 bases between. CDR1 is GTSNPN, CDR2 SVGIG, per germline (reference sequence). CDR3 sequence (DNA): TGTGCCTGGAGGGCCCTCACCTACGAGCAGTACTTC. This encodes CAWRALTYEQYF.

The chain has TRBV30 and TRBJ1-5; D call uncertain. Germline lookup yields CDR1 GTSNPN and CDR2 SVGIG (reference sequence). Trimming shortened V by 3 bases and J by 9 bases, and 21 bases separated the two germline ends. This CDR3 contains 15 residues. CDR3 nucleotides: TGTGCCTGGAGCCACACCGACTTGCGAGGGAGGCCCCAGCATTTT. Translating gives CAWSHTDLRGRPQHF. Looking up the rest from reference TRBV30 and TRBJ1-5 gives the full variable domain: SQTIHQWPATLVQPVGSPLSLECTVEGTSNPNLYWYRQAAGRGLQLLFYSVGIGQISSEVPQNLSASRPQDRQFILSSKKLLLSDSGFYLCAWSHTDLRGRPQHFGDGTRLSIL.